This TCR beta chain was identified in a study of T-cell reconstitution after alpha-beta-depleted transplantation in children. The sample holds many counts of this clonotype. For TCRbeta, the library was prepared with unique molecular identifiers. MiXCR, applied by TCRdb to the PCR reads, yields one record per CDR3 protein. In the table there are about 230,000 distinct CDR3 sequences, 9.7% of which are singletons. The germline gives CDR1 SGDLS, CDR2 YYNGEE. With V trimmed by 3 bases and J by 7 bases, 6 bases remained unmatched. The CDR3 totals 16 residues. This sequence originates from a human donor who donated a stem cell graft to a child with SCID. The material sequenced was PBMCs from the stem cell graft donor, taken from the stem cell graft. The V gene is TRBV9, the J gene TRBJ2-2, with TRBD2 matching over 13 bases. The CDR3 coding sequence is TGTGCCAGCAGCGCTGGGACTAGCGGGGTTGGCGGGGAGCTGTTTTTT. Amino acid sequence: CASSAGTSGVGGELFF. Combining the CDR3 with reference TRBV9 and TRBJ2-2 gives the whole variable domain DSGVTQTPKHLITATGQRVTLRCSPRSGDLSVYWYQQSLDQGLQFLIQYYNGEERAKGNILERFSAQQFPDLHSELNLSSLELGDSALYFCASSAGTSGVGGELFFGEGSRLTVL.